One T cell receptor beta chain is described in this entry. This CDR3 is 15 amino acids long. Per germline, CDR1 SGHVS and CDR2 FQNEAQ. V dropped 5 bases and J dropped 5 bases, with 13 bases sitting between them. The data belong to a study of cytomegalovirus exposure and HLA in healthy donors. The data were produced by immunoSEQ multiplex PCR, yet TCRdb's version contains in-frame clones alone and is incomplete. Of more than 120,000 clones listed, approximately 86% were seen once; the top ten hold around 10%. The sequence was collected from a man between 18 and 35 years old in good health and CMV-seropositive. The chain employs TRBV7-8 and TRBJ1-6; possible D gene TRBD1, 6 bases. Source material: PBMCs. CDR3 loop: CASSIGDRNNSPLHF. DNA of the CDR3: TGTGCCAGCAGCATCGGCGACAGGAATAATTCACCCCTCCACTTT.